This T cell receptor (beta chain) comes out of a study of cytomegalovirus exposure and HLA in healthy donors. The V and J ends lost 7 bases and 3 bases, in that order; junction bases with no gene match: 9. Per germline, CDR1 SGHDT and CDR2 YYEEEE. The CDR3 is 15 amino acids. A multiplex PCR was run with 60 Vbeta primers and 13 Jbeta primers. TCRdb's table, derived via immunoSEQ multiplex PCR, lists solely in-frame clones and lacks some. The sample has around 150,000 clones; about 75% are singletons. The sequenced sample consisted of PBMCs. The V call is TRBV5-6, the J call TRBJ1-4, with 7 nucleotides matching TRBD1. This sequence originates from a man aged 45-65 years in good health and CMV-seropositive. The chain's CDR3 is CASGMRQGPNEKLFF. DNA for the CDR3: TGTGCCAGCGGCATGAGACAGGGTCCTAATGAAAAACTGTTTTTT.